Included here is one T cell receptor beta chain sequence, with context. Its antigen is unknown. One base away there is no much larger clone; base qualities are not given. Libraries were made using the immunoSEQ multiplex PCR assay. For most patients, genomic DNA was isolated with the Qiagen DNeasy Blood and Tissue Kit and sent frozen to Adaptive Biotechnologies for TCR sequencing. High-throughput TCR-beta CDR3 sequencing of genomic DNA from most patients was performed by Adaptive Biotechnologies. The study's own analysis went as follows. Adaptive's ImmunoSEQ software supplied the TCR sequencing data for 18 patients, while MiXCR and VDJtools were used to process a few other patients. To correct CD4 versus CD8 sorting errors, sequences present in both subsets at a frequency ratio below 5:1 were removed. CDR3 nucleotide sequences shared between donor and recipient were removed because their origin could not be assigned. To count as alloreactive, a clone needed at least 2-fold expansion over unstimulated cells and a minimum CFSE-low frequency of 0.002% (template counts) or 0.001% (read counts). A clone was considered mappable if detected in the sequenced pre-transplant spleen, lymph node, or MLR CFSE-low populations of the donor or recipient. Cumulative frequency of alloreactive clones was calculated as a percentage of all sequences weighted by copy number. In its TCRdb copy, this immuneACCESS table keeps in-frame sequences only and misses some clones. Where compared with another copy, unresolved V genes explain less than half of these, and the others have no known cause. V, J and clone size were drawn from that table, and D and trimming were deduced from the DNA. The sample has roughly 92,000 clones on record, approximately 90% of them singletons. Of the sample, about 0.27% falls within the top ten clones.

This sample is drawn from a study of graft-versus-host responses after intestinal transplantation (dated by TCRdb to about 2021). Context from the whole study: Recipients received multivisceral, liver-intestinal, or isolated intestinal transplants. Every recipient was given anti-thymocyte globulin induction, then maintenance tacrolimus and steroids for roughly 3 years. After intestinal transplantation, graft-versus-host and host-versus-graft alloreactive T cell clones in the graft, circulation and bone marrow were tracked using bulk TCR-beta CDR3 sequencing. To identify alloreactive clones, pre-transplant mixed lymphocyte reaction products were sequenced and compared with unstimulated pre-transplant donor and recipient T cells. Rather than going through the commercial service, samples from a few later patients were sequenced in-house on an Illumina MiSeq and processed with MiXCR. A peak of at least 4% donor T cells among recipient peripheral blood mononuclear cells was the definition used for donor T cell macrochimerism. Of the approximately 25 intestinal transplant recipients enrolled in the cohort, one of whom was a retransplant, a few patients without pretransplant specimens were excluded.

Study-wide conclusions, independent of this receptor: GvH clones were detected in recipient bone marrow, and some of these GvH clones were observed earlier in ileal mucosa or blood, consistent with an intestinal mucosal origin. Peak levels of circulating GvH clones were associated with declines in HvG clones early after transplant. Conclusions were limited by the relatively low number and heterogeneity of intestinal transplant patients. In the allografts of patients with donor T cell macrochimerism, GvH to HvG T cell clonal ratios were high.

From a lookup of the germline V gene, CDR1 and CDR2 are SGHAT and FQNNGV. Inclusive of the bounding cysteine and phenylalanine, the CDR3 is 14 residues long. The DNA shown is the 42-base CDR3, in frame from base 1. V and J are truncated by 7 bases and 2 bases respectively, leaving an intervening sequence of 14 bases. This sample's time point label indicates: cells obtained before transplantation from donor or recipient. CD3+CD4+ and CD3+CD8+ populations were FACS-sorted from unstimulated pre-transplant donor and recipient cells taken from spleen or lymph nodes. This clonotype was obtained from a human donor who was the organ donor for an intestinal transplant. The sequence joins TRBV11-2 to TRBJ1-2; TRBD1 is perhaps the D gene, given 6 matching bases. Source: unstimulated CD4+ T cells sorted from spleen or lymph node cells, taken before transplant. CDR3 loop: CASTRSQGNYGYTF. The nucleotide sequence reads as follows: TGTGCCAGCACTAGGAGTCAGGGGAACTATGGCTACACCTTC.